These 4 T cell receptor beta chains were all obtained from the same sample, sequenced in a study of cytomegalovirus exposure and HLA in healthy donors (dated by TCRdb to about 2017). Library method: the immunoSEQ multiplex PCR assay. The multiplex PCR relied on a mix of 60 forward primers for TCR Vbeta segments and 13 reverse primers for TCR Jbeta segments. Not all clones reach the TCRdb copy of this immuneACCESS table, which keeps in-frame sequences only. Checked studies attribute under half of the gap to unresolved V genes and leave the rest unexplained. The sample yields some 200,000 clones; about three quarters were counted once. The ten largest clonotypes hold 1.5% to 2% of the sample. Sequencing was done on a sample of PBMCs. The receptors stem from a man between 18 and 35 years old in good health and CMV-seronegative.

Concerning this clone itself: The same CDR3 can be traced to other DNA sequences in this sample. V and J are TRBV6-5 and TRBJ1-1; weak D call: TRBD1 (6 bases). This CDR3 has 15 amino acids. Germline V lookup: CDR1 MNHEY, CDR2 SVGAGI. V was clipped by 6 bases and J by 0 bases, with 14 bases between them. The CDR3 region has the DNA TGTGCCAGCAGCCCCGGACAGTTTATGAACACTGAAGCTTTCTTT. This sequence encodes CASSPGQFMNTEAFF.

The CDR3 region is CASSGGLTSGTGDTQYF. CDR3 coding DNA: TGCGCCAGCAGCGGGGGGCTGACTAGCGGGACGGGAGATACGCAGTATTTT. This sequence joins TRBV5-1 and TRBJ2-3; 11 positions agree with TRBD2. The CDR3 spans 17 residues. Germline V lookup: CDR1 SGHRS, CDR2 YFSETQ. V gave up 4 bases and J gave up 5 bases; unmatched junction bases: 12.

The rearrangement links TRBV29-1 to TRBJ2-4; 10 bases are shared with TRBD2. Germline-derived CDR1 and CDR2 are SQVTM and ANQGSEA. The CDR3 covers 16 residues. V lost 6 bases, J lost 0 bases, and 8 bases stayed unmatched. The CDR3 reads CSVIRTSGLAKNIQYF. DNA of the CDR3: TGCAGCGTGATCCGGACTAGCGGCTTAGCCAAAAACATTCAGTACTTC.

The chain employs TRBV5-6 and TRBJ2-3; 9 nucleotides match TRBD2. CDR1 is SGHDT, CDR2 YYEEEE, per germline. The ends lost 0 bases at V and 1 base at J; junction bases unmatched: 0. This CDR3 spans 15 amino acids. The CDR3 DNA reads TGTGCCAGCAGCTTGGCTAGCGGGGGCACAGATACGCAGTATTTT. Its protein is CASSLASGGTDTQYF.